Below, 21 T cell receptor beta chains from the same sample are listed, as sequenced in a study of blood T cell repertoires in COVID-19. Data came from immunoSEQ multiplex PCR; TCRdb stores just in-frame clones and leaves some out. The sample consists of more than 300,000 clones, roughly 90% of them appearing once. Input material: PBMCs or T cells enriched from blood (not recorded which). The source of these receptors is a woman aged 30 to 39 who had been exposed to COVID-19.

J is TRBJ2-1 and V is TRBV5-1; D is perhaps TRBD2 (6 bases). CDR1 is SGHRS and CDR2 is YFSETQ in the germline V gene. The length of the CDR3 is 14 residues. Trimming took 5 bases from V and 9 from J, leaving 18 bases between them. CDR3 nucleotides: TGCGCCAGCAGTCGGGACTCCTCGTTCAGTGAGCAGTTCTTC. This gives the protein CASSRDSSFSEQFF.

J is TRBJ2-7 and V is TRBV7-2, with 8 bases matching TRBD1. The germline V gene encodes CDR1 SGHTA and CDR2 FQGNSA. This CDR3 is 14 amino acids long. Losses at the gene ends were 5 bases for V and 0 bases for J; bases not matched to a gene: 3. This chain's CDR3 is CASSRDRISYEQYF. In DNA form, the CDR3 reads TGTGCCAGCAGCCGGGACAGGATCTCCTACGAGCAGTACTTC.

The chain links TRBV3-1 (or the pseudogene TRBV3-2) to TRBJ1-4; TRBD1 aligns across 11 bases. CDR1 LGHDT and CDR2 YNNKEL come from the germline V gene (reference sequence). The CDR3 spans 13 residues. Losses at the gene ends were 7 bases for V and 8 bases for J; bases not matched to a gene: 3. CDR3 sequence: CASTGQGGEKLFF. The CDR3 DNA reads TGTGCCAGCACGGGACAGGGGGGCGAAAAACTGTTTTTT.

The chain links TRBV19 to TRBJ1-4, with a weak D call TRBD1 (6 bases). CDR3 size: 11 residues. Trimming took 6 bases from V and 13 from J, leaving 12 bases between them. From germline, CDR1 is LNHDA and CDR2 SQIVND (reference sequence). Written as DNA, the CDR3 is TGTGCCAGTAGCGACAGGCTAAGACTGTTTTTT. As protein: CASSDRLRLFF.

CDR3 sequence reads: CASSLTSGGYEQYF. CDR3 in DNA: TGTGCCAGCAGCCTGACTAGCGGGGGCTACGAGCAGTACTTC. This chain joins TRBV11-2 and TRBJ2-7, with 12 positions matching TRBD2. Germline V gives CDR1 SGHAT, CDR2 FQNNGV. CDR3 length: 14 amino acids. V shed 5 bases and J 3 bases; nucleotides not matched to a gene: 2.

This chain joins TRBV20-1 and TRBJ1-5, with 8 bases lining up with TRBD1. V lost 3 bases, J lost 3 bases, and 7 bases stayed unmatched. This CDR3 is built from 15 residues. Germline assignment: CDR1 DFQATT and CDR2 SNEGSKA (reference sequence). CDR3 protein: CSASYQGAINQPQHF. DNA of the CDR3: TGCAGTGCTAGTTACCAGGGGGCGATCAATCAGCCCCAGCATTTT.

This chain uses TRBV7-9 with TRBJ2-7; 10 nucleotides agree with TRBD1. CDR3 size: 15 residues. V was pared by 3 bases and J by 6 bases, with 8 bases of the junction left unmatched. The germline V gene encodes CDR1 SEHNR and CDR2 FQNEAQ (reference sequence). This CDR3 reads CASSFSTGGKSEQYF. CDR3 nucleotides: TGTGCCAGCAGCTTCTCGACAGGGGGCAAGTCCGAGCAGTACTTC.

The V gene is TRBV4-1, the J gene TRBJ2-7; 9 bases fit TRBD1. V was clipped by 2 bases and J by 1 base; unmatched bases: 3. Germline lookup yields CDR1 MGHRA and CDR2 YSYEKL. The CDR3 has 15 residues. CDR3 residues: CASSQRDRESYEQYF. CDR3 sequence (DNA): TGCGCCAGCAGCCAAAGGGACAGGGAATCCTACGAGCAGTACTTC.

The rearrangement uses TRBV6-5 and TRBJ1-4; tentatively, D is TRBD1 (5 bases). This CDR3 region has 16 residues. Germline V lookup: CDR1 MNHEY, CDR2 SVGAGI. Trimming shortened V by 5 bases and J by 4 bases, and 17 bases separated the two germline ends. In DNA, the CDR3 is TGTGCCAGCAGTCACTACGGCGGGGGGGGTAATGAAAAACTGTTTTTT. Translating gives CASSHYGGGGNEKLFF.

The CDR3 DNA follows: TGTGCCAGCTCGACTACGGACAGGGTTGGGTTTGAAGCTTTCTTT. It codes for CASSTTDRVGFEAFF. The V and J genes are TRBV18 and TRBJ1-1, with 8 bases fitting TRBD1. Germline values: CDR1 KGHSH, CDR2 LQKENI. Trimming took 6 bases from V and 7 from J; bases not matched to a gene: 13. There are 15 residues in the CDR3.

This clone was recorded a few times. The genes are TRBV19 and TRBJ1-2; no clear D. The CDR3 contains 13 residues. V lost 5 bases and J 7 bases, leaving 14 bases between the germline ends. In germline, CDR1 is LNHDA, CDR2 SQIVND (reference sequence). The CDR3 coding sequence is TGTGCCAGTAGTCCCCAGGTCGGGGTTGGCTACACCTTC. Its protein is CASSPQVGVGYTF.

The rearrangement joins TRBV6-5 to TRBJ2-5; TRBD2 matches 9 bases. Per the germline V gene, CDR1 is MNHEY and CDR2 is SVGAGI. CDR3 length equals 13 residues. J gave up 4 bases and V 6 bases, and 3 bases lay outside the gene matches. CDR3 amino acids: CASRMTSGETQYF. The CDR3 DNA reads TGTGCCAGCAGGATGACTAGCGGAGAGACCCAGTACTTC.

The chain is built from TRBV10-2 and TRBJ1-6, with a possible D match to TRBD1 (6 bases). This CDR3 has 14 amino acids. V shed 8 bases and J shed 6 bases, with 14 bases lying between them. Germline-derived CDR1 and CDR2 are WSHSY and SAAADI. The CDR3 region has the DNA TGCGCCAGCTGCCACAGGGTCGGTAATTCACCCCTCCACTTT. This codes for CASCHRVGNSPLHF.

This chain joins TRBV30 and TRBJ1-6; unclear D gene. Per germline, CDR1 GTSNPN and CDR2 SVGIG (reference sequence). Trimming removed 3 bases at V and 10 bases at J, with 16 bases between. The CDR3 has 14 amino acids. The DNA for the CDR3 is TGTGCCTGGAGCCCTGTGGGAGTATCCTCACCCCTCCACTTT. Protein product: CAWSPVGVSSPLHF.

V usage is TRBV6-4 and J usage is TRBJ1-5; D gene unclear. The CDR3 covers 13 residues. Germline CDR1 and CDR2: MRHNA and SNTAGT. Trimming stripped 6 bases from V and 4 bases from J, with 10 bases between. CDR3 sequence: CASRALWNQPQHF. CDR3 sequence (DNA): TGTGCCAGCAGGGCATTATGGAATCAGCCCCAGCATTTT.

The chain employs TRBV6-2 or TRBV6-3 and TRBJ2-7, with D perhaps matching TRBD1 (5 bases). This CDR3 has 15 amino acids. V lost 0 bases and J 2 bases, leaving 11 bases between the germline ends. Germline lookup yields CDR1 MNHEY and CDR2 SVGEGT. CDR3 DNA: TGTGCCAGCAGTTACTCGGCAGGGTGGACCTACGAGCAGTACTTC. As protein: CASSYSAGWTYEQYF.

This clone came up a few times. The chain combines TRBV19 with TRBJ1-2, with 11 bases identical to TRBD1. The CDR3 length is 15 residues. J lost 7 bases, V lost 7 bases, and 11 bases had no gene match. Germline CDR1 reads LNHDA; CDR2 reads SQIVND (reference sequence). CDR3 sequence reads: CASTYVLGQGVGYTF. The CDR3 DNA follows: TGTGCCAGTACCTATGTTTTGGGACAGGGGGTTGGCTACACCTTC.

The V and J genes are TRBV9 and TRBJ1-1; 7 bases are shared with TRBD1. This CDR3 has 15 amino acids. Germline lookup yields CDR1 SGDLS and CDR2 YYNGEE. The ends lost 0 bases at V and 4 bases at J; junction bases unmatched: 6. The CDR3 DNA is TGTGCCAGCAGCGTAGGTTCAGGGGGGAGCACTGAAGCTTTCTTT. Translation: CASSVGSGGSTEAFF.

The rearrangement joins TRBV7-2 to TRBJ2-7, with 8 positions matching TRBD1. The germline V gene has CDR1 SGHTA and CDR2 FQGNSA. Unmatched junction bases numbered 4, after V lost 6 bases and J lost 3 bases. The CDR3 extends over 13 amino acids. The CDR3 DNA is TGTGCCAGCAGTCCCGGACAGGGCTACGAGCAGTACTTC. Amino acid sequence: CASSPGQGYEQYF.

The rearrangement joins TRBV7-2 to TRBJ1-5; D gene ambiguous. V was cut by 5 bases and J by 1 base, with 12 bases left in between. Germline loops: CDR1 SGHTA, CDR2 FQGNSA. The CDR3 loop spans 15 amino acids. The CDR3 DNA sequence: TGTGCCAGCAGCCCCACGGGTCGCAGCAATCAGCCCCAGCATTTT. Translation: CASSPTGRSNQPQHF.

The CDR3 DNA follows: TGCAGTGCTAGTGCGGGGGTGCGGTTGAACACTGAAGCTTTCTTT. Its protein is CSASAGVRLNTEAFF. The V gene is TRBV20-1, the J gene TRBJ1-1; a weak D match, TRBD1 (5 bases). With 3 bases removed from V and 0 bases from J, the gap between germline ends came to 14 bases. Germline CDR1 and CDR2: DFQATT and SNEGSKA (reference sequence). The CDR3 totals 15 residues.